What follows are 12 T cell receptor beta chains derived from one specimen sequenced in a study of T-cell memory formation after mild COVID-19. MiXCR was run by TCRdb on the 5' RACE reads, yielding one entry per CDR3 protein. This sample yields approximately 290,000 distinct CDR3 sequences, of which 8% to 10% are seen a single time; around a fifth belongs to the top ten. Material for sequencing was PBMCs or a T cell subset sorted from them (not recorded which). The receptors here all came from a man younger than 30 who had mild COVID-19 (a few samples of this study predate the infection). Cell type and time point are not known.

J is TRBJ2-5 and V is TRBV2, with 10 bases identical to TRBD2. After removal of 6 bases from V and 5 bases from J, the junction contained 9 bases not matched to a gene. The length of the CDR3 is 15 residues. CDR1 and CDR2 from the germline V gene are SNHLY and FYNNEI. For the CDR3, the DNA is TGTGCCAGCAGCCTGGGACTAGCGAGAGGGGAGACCCAGTACTTC. Amino acids: CASSLGLARGETQYF.

This clonotype was seen a handful of times. The chain combines TRBV4-2 with TRBJ2-2; the match to TRBD1 covers 7 bases. The CDR3 extends over 16 amino acids. V gave up 4 bases and J gave up 0 bases; unmatched junction bases: 5. Germline CDR1 reads LGHNA; CDR2 reads YNFKEQ. The CDR3 DNA sequence: TGTGCCAGCAGCCGACAGGGCACAACGAACACCGGGGAGCTGTTTTTT. Protein product: CASSRQGTTNTGELFF.

This clonotype was recorded at least ten times. The chain carries TRBV12-3 or TRBV12-4 and TRBJ2-6, with D perhaps TRBD1 (5 bases). Trimming shortened V by 7 bases and J by 4 bases, and 11 bases separated the two germline ends. The length of the CDR3 is 14 residues. DNA for the CDR3: TGTGCCAGCACCGACAGCAGGGGGGCCAACGTCCTGACTTTC. Translated: CASTDSRGANVLTF.

This clonotype was counted between two and nine times. This chain links TRBV2 with TRBJ2-5, with D tentatively TRBD1 or TRBD2 (5 bases each). CDR1 SNHLY and CDR2 FYNNEI come from the germline V gene. V was shortened by 7 bases and J by 3 bases, with 24 bases between the two germline ends. This CDR3 region has 17 residues. The CDR3 is CASTDGAKLGRKETQYF. Here the CDR3 DNA reads TGTGCCAGCACCGACGGGGCTAAACTGGGCAGAAAAGAGACCCAGTACTTC.

J is TRBJ2-3 and V is TRBV11-2, with TRBD2 as a possible D gene (5 bases). In germline, CDR1 is SGHAT, CDR2 FQNNGV. This CDR3 spans 16 amino acids. Trimming pared 0 bases from V and 4 bases from J, leaving 14 bases between. The CDR3 spells CASSLEGRSGSDTQYF. In DNA form, the CDR3 reads TGTGCCAGCAGCTTAGAAGGGCGAAGCGGATCAGATACGCAGTATTTT.

This sequence joins TRBV6-2 or TRBV6-3 and TRBJ2-1; 9 bases align to TRBD2. Germline V gene data show CDR1 as MNHEY and CDR2 as SVGEGT. Losses at the gene ends were 9 bases for V and 7 bases for J; bases not matched to a gene: 7. This CDR3 contains 13 residues. The CDR3: CARSGGLGNEQFF. As DNA, the CDR3 is TGTGCCAGGAGCGGGGGGTTAGGGAATGAGCAGTTCTTC.

This clonotype was seen only a few times. This sequence joins TRBV5-5 and TRBJ1-3; D call uncertain. Trimming removed 1 base from V and 8 bases from J, with 7 bases in between. The CDR3 contains 12 residues. The germline gives CDR1 SGHKS, CDR2 YYEKEE (reference sequence). In DNA, the CDR3 is TGTGCCAGCAGCTTGCAGGTTGACACCATATATTTT. Amino acids: CASSLQVDTIYF.

This clonotype has only a few counts. The V call is TRBV12-3 or TRBV12-4, the J call TRBJ2-7; the match to TRBD1 covers 8 bases. CDR3 length: 15 amino acids. Losses at the gene ends were 7 bases for V and 6 bases for J; bases not matched to a gene: 14. CDR3 DNA: TGTGCCAGCAACCAGGGGGCCCTACTCGGGGGCGAGCAGTACTTC. This sequence encodes CASNQGALLGGEQYF.

This chain joins TRBV10-3 and TRBJ2-2, with D perhaps TRBD2 (6 bases). There are 16 residues in the CDR3. Germline V gene data show CDR1 as ENHRY and CDR2 as SYGVKD. V was pared by 6 bases and J by 4 bases, with 18 bases between. The CDR3 coding sequence is TGTGCCATCAGCCCCTCAGTCGTGGGAGGCACCGGGGAGCTGTTTTTT. This codes for CAISPSVVGGTGELFF.

The rearrangement links TRBV7-2 to TRBJ2-7; TRBD1 matches at 7 bases. The germline V gene encodes CDR1 SGHTA and CDR2 FQGNSA. The CDR3 is 13 amino acids. V gave up 2 bases and J gave up 11 bases; unmatched junction bases: 9. The CDR3 DNA sequence: TGTGCCAGCAGCTTATTAGGAACAGGGGTCAAGTACTTC. Translation: CASSLLGTGVKYF.

This clonotype was detected ten times or more. The V gene is TRBV9, the J gene TRBJ2-1; D gene unclear. Trimming left V 0 bases short and J 0 bases short, with 4 bases between. Per germline, CDR1 SGDLS and CDR2 YYNGEE. The CDR3 runs 14 residues. The CDR3 sequence is CASSVEDSYNEQFF. CDR3 coding DNA: TGTGCCAGCAGCGTAGAGGACTCCTACAATGAGCAGTTCTTC.

The rearrangement joins TRBV4-3 to TRBJ2-5; a weak D match, TRBD1 (6 bases). Germline-derived CDR1 and CDR2 are LGHNA and YSLEER. The length of the CDR3 is 14 residues. V was cut by 4 bases and J by 5 bases, with 14 bases left in between. This chain's CDR3 is CASSRSDQGETQYF. DNA for the CDR3: TGCGCCAGCAGCCGTTCAGACCAGGGGGAGACCCAGTACTTC.